Following are 21 T cell receptor beta chains from one sample sequenced in a study of T cells in Graves' hyperthyroidism and ophthalmopathy. TCR beta CDR3 sequences were amplified from RNA transcripts. First-round RT-PCR of the TCR CDR3 relied on the HTBI primer set. TCRdb independently ran MiXCR on the multiplex PCR reads; one entry per CDR3 protein. The sample yields hundreds of thousands of distinct CDR3 sequences, 24% seen once. The sequenced material came from blood. These TCRs come from a middle-aged woman with Graves' ophthalmopathy.

This clonotype was found many times. The chain recombines TRBV11-2 with TRBJ2-6; the D gene is possibly TRBD2 (5 bases). CDR1 is SGHAT, CDR2 FQNNGV, per germline. The CDR3 has 16 residues. The V and J ends lost 1 base and 5 bases respectively, with 12 bases between them. The CDR3 nucleotides are TGTGCCAGCAGCTTAGTCCCGCCGGGGTGGGCCAACGTCCTGACTTTC. Its translation is CASSLVPPGWANVLTF.

This clonotype was seen ten or more times. This is likely a read error, given that the CDR3 carries no conserved phenylalanine or tryptophan at its end. The chain carries TRBV19 and TRBJ1-1, with a weak D call TRBD1 (5 bases). Looked up from germline, CDR1 is LNHDA and CDR2 is SQIVND (reference sequence). The CDR3 covers 14 residues. Trimming stripped 5 bases from V and 2 bases from J, with 12 bases between. The CDR3 protein is CASSLGTGNTEAFL. In nucleotides, the CDR3 is TGTGCCAGTAGTCTTGGGACTGGAAACACTGAAGCTTTCCTT.

The table lists this clonotype with many counts. The chain carries TRBV6-4 and TRBJ2-7, with 7 bases identical to TRBD2. The CDR3 extends over 16 amino acids. The germline V gene encodes CDR1 MRHNA and CDR2 SNTAGT. V shed 2 bases, J shed 3 bases, and the junction held 10 bases outside the gene matches. The CDR3 region is CASSDPSGDSYYEQYF. The CDR3 DNA reads as TGTGCCAGCAGTGACCCCAGCGGGGACTCATACTACGAGCAGTACTTC.

This clonotype was picked up many times. The chain is built from TRBV27 and TRBJ2-1, with TRBD2 matching over 11 bases. Germline lookup yields CDR1 MNHEY and CDR2 SMNVEV (reference sequence). V shed 3 bases and J 0 bases; nucleotides not matched to a gene: 7. The CDR3 length is 18 residues. CDR3 DNA: TGTGCCAGCAGTTTCAATAGCGGGAGGGGGCCCTCCTACAATGAGCAGTTCTTC. Translated, it gives CASSFNSGRGPSYNEQFF.

In its sample, this clonotype was seen many times. The rearrangement joins TRBV5-1 to TRBJ2-7; 14 positions agree with TRBD2. Germline CDR1 reads SGHRS; CDR2 reads YFSETQ. J gave up 0 bases and V 0 bases, and 5 bases lay outside the gene matches. This CDR3 comprises 18 residues. The DNA for the CDR3 is TGCGCCAGCAGCTTGGGGGGACTAGCGGGAGATCGCTCCTACGAGCAGTACTTC. This translates into CASSLGGLAGDRSYEQYF.

This clonotype was picked up many times. The V and J genes are TRBV7-2 and TRBJ1-6, with TRBD1 as a possible D gene (5 bases). The germline V and J ends were trimmed by 5 bases and 5 bases, with 10 bases remaining between them. CDR3 size: 14 residues. Looked up from germline, CDR1 is SGHTA and CDR2 is FQGNSA. CDR3 DNA sequence: TGTGCCAGCAGCCTGACAGAAGATAATTCACCCCTCCACTTT. It yields the protein CASSLTEDNSPLHF.

This clonotype came up many times. This sequence joins TRBV7-6 and TRBJ2-5; D gene unclear. Trimming removed 5 bases from V and 4 bases from J, with 11 bases in between. This CDR3 contains 13 residues. The germline V gene encodes CDR1 SGHVS and CDR2 FNYEAQ. CDR3 DNA sequence: TGTGCCAGCAGCCCATCGATCGGAGAGACCCAGTACTTC. It yields the protein CASSPSIGETQYF.

The sample holds many counts of this clonotype. The V call is TRBV29-1, the J call TRBJ2-7; TRBD2 matches 11 bases. Germline values: CDR1 SQVTM, CDR2 ANQGSEA. V shed 3 bases, J shed 6 bases, and the junction held 1 base outside the gene matches. The CDR3 runs to 12 residues. The CDR3 DNA is TGCAGCGTTGATAGCGGGAGGGGCGAGCAGTACTTC. It codes for CSVDSGRGEQYF.

This clonotype occurred a few times. The genes are TRBV11-2 and TRBJ2-6; possible D gene TRBD2, 5 bases. CDR1 SGHAT and CDR2 FQNNGV come from the germline V gene. With 3 bases removed from V and 2 bases from J, the gap between germline ends came to 11 bases. This CDR3 comprises 16 residues. CDR3 in amino acids: CASSFERVTGANVLTF. CDR3 nucleotides: TGTGCCAGCAGCTTCGAGAGGGTGACTGGGGCCAACGTCCTGACTTTC.

In this sample, this clonotype turned up a few times. The CDR3 DNA is TGCAGTGCTGGGGTGGGGGAGACCCAGTACTTC. Amino acids: CSAGVGETQYF. The V and J genes are TRBV20-1 and TRBJ2-5; D ambiguous. Germline loops: CDR1 DFQATT, CDR2 SNEGSKA (reference sequence). Trimming removed 5 bases from V and 5 bases from J, with 9 bases in between. The CDR3 loop spans 11 amino acids.

This clonotype appeared many times. The gene calls are TRBV2 and TRBJ1-3; D is unresolved. Trimming removed 6 bases at V and 4 bases at J, with 16 bases between. The CDR3 is 15 amino acids. The germline CDR1 and CDR2 sequences are SNHLY and FYNNEI. The DNA of the CDR3 is TGTGCCAGCAGCGTCACGGAAGGATCCGGAAACACCATATATTTT. It encodes CASSVTEGSGNTIYF.

This clonotype was seen many times. This rearrangement joins TRBV10-2 to TRBJ2-3; TRBD2 aligns across 11 bases. The ends lost 7 bases at V and 0 bases at J; junction bases unmatched: 6. The CDR3 spans 16 residues. Germline CDR1 is WSHSY and CDR2 is SAAADI. The CDR3 loop reads CASKHWTSGSTDTQYF. CDR3 coding DNA: TGCGCCAGCAAACACTGGACTAGCGGGAGCACAGATACGCAGTATTTT.

This clonotype appeared many times. V usage is TRBV30 and J usage is TRBJ2-7, with D perhaps matching TRBD1 (5 bases). V was pared by 6 bases and J by 3 bases, with 15 bases between. CDR1 GTSNPN and CDR2 SVGIG come from the germline V gene (reference sequence). The CDR3 sequence is 13 residues long. CDR3 sequence: CACRVSTVYEQYF. The CDR3 nucleotides are TGTGCCTGCCGAGTGTCGACAGTCTACGAGCAGTACTTC.

As regards this clonotype: Sequence at one end of the junction differs from germline and may be a read error. The chain joins TRBV6-1 to TRBJ1-2, with D possibly being TRBD1 (6 bases). The CDR3 runs to 13 residues. In germline, CDR1 is MNHNS, CDR2 SASEGT. CDR3 loop: CASSRVGGYGYSF. The CDR3 DNA is TGTGCCAGCAGTCGCGTGGGGGGCTATGGCTACAGCTTC.

J is TRBJ2-5 and V is TRBV29-1, with 7 bases fitting TRBD2. J gave up 1 base and V 7 bases, and 3 bases lay outside the gene matches. CDR3 size: 12 residues. Germline values: CDR1 SQVTM, CDR2 ANQGSEA. The CDR3 sequence: CSGGGVQETQYF. CDR3 nucleotide sequence: TGCAGCGGGGGAGGGGTCCAAGAGACCCAGTACTTC.

Many counts were recorded for this clonotype. V and J are TRBV28 and TRBJ1-2; no reliable D call. CDR1 and CDR2 (germline): MDHEN, SYDVKM. V was cut by 5 bases and J by 3 bases, with 16 bases left in between. The CDR3 is made up of 15 amino acids. CDR3 sequence: CASSTSDFYYYGYTF. CDR3 DNA sequence: TGTGCCAGCAGTACCTCGGACTTCTATTACTATGGCTACACCTTC.

This clonotype was detected many times. J is TRBJ2-5 and V is TRBV7-9; D is unresolved. V was shortened by 0 bases and J by 2 bases, with 10 bases between the two germline ends. The CDR3 spans 15 residues. Germline-derived CDR1 and CDR2 are SEHNR and FQNEAQ (reference sequence). CDR3 in DNA: TGTGCCAGCAGCTTAGCGGAGACGCAGCAAGAGACCCAGTACTTC. Amino acids: CASSLAETQQETQYF.

This clonotype was observed at least ten times. The gene calls are TRBV29-1 and TRBJ2-7, with unresolved D. Trimming took 0 bases from V and 5 from J, leaving 14 bases between them. The length of the CDR3 is 14 residues. The germline CDR1 and CDR2 sequences are SQVTM and ANQGSEA. Here the CDR3 reads CSVEDRWGRDEQYF. CDR3 in DNA: TGCAGCGTTGAAGACCGGTGGGGTAGGGACGAGCAGTACTTC.

This clonotype was counted ten times or more. The gene calls are TRBV27 and TRBJ2-2; 7 bases are shared with TRBD2. Germline assignment: CDR1 MNHEY and CDR2 SMNVEV (reference sequence). CDR3 size: 14 residues. V was pared by 5 bases and J by 4 bases, with 4 bases of the junction left unmatched. CDR3 sequence reads: CASSPLAATGELFF. The CDR3, as DNA: TGTGCCAGCAGTCCCCTAGCGGCCACCGGGGAGCTGTTTTTT.

This clonotype was detected ten times or more. This chain connects TRBV5-1 to TRBJ1-2; 9 bases align to TRBD1. The germline CDR1 and CDR2 sequences are SGHRS and YFSETQ. The trim removed 4 bases at V and 3 bases at J, leaving 7 bases unmatched. The CDR3 spans 15 residues. In DNA, the CDR3 is TGCGCCAGCAGCCTCTCACAGGGGGCGGACTATGGCTACACCTTC. Protein sequence: CASSLSQGADYGYTF.

This clonotype was recorded many times. The rearrangement links TRBV30 to TRBJ1-1, with D possibly matching TRBD1 (5 bases). The CDR3 totals 13 residues. Germline V gives CDR1 GTSNPN, CDR2 SVGIG (reference sequence). The germline V and J ends were trimmed by 8 bases and 1 base, with 14 bases remaining between them. The CDR3 nucleotides are TGTGCCGCCCAATGGGGCCCGAACACTGAAGCTTTCTTT. Translation gives CAAQWGPNTEAFF.